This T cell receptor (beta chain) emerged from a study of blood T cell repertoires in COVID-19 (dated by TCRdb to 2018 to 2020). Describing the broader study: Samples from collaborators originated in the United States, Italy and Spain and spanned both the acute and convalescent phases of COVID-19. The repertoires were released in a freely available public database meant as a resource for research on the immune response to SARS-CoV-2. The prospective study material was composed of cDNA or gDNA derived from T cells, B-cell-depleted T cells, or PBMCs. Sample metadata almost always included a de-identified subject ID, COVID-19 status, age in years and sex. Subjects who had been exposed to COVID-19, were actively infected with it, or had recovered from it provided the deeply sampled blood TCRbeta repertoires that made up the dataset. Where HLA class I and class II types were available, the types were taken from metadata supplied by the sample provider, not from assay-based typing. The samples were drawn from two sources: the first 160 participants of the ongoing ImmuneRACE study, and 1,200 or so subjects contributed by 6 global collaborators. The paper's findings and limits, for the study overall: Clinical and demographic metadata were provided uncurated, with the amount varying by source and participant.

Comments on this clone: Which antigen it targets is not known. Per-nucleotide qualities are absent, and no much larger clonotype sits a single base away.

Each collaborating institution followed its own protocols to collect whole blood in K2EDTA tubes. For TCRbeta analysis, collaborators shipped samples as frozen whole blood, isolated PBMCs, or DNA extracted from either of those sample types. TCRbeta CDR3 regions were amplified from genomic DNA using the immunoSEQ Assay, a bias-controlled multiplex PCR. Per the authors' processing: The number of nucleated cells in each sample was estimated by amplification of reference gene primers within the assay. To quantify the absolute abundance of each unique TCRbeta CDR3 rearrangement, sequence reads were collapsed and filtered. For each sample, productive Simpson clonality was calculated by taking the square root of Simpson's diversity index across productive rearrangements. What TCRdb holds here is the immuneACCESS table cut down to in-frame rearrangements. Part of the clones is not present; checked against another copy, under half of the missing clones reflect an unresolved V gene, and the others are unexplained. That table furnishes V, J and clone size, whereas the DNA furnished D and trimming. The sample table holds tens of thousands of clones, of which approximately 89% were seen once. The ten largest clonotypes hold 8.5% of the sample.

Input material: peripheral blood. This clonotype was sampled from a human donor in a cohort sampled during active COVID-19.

The encoded CDR3 is CASKTGGELFF. The DNA is as follows: TGTGCCAGCAAGACAGGGGGGGAGCTGTTTTTT. The chain links TRBV12-3 or TRBV12-4 with TRBJ2-2; the central 7 bases match TRBD1. V trim: 7 bases; J trim: 8 bases; unmatched bases: 1. The CDR3 starts with the cysteine, ends with the phenylalanine, and has 11 residues. Just the 33-base CDR3 DNA is kept, in frame starting at base 1.